The 18 T cell receptor beta chains in this list originate from one sample, sequenced in a study of blood T cell repertoires in COVID-19 (TCRdb year 2020). Libraries were constructed by the immunoSEQ multiplex PCR assay. TCRdb mirrors the immuneACCESS table, restricted to in-frame sequences. Some clones are absent from its copies; in checked studies, under half trace to an unresolved V gene, and the reason for the others is unknown. For this sample there are about 230,000 clones; over 85% appear just once. Roughly 4% of the sample goes to the ten largest clones. The material sequenced was PBMCs or T cells enriched from blood (not recorded which). Receptor source: a woman under 40 with acute COVID-19.

In its sample, this clone was seen once. The gene calls are TRBV7-9 and TRBJ1-4; 7 nucleotides match TRBD1. There are 16 residues in the CDR3. Per germline, CDR1 SEHNR and CDR2 FQNEAQ (reference sequence). V lost 5 bases to trimming and J lost 5 bases; unmatched junction nucleotides: 11. The CDR3 sequence is CASSPKPVGQNEKLFF. As DNA, the CDR3 is TGTGCCAGCAGCCCTAAACCCGTGGGACAGAATGAAAAACTGTTTTTT.

V and J are TRBV4-1 and TRBJ2-1; possible D gene TRBD1, 6 bases. The ends were cut back, 6 bases at V and 4 bases at J, with 19 bases in the middle. Germline V lookup: CDR1 MGHRA, CDR2 YSYEKL. There are 16 residues in the CDR3. The CDR3 DNA is TGCGCCAGCAGGGCCCCCGGGACATTGGAGTACAATGAGCAGTTCTTC. Its protein product is CASRAPGTLEYNEQFF.

The V call is TRBV9, the J call TRBJ2-5; 7 nucleotides line up with TRBD2. Trimming took 4 bases from V and 5 from J; bases not matched to a gene: 11. Germline V gene sequence: CDR1 SGDLS, CDR2 YYNGEE. The CDR3 sequence is 15 residues long. The CDR3, as DNA: TGTGCCAGCAGCCCTACCGTCGGGGGGATGGAGACCCAGTACTTC. This encodes CASSPTVGGMETQYF.

This clone has just a few counts. The chain is built from TRBV28 and TRBJ2-5; 9 positions agree with TRBD2. The V gene's germline CDR1 is MDHEN and CDR2 SYDVKM. Trimming removed 3 bases from V and 3 bases from J; junction bases left unmatched: 5. The length of the CDR3 is 15 residues. DNA for the CDR3: TGTGCCAGCAGTTTTGTGACTAGCGGCAAAGAGACCCAGTACTTC. The encoded protein is CASSFVTSGKETQYF.

This clone was counted a few times. This sequence joins TRBV3-1 (or the pseudogene TRBV3-2) and TRBJ2-2; a weak D match, TRBD1 (5 bases). Deletions cut 3 bases from V and 3 bases from J, with 17 bases between. This CDR3 comprises 17 residues. The germline V gene has CDR1 LGHDT and CDR2 YNNKEL (reference sequence). As DNA, the CDR3 is TGTGCCAGCAGCCAGACGGACATCTACTTAGACACCGGGGAGCTGTTTTTT. This codes for CASSQTDIYLDTGELFF.

In its sample, this clone was seen once. This chain uses TRBV4-3 with TRBJ1-1; D uncertain. Germline values: CDR1 LGHNA, CDR2 YSLEER. V dropped 4 bases and J dropped 1 base, with 10 bases sitting between them. The CDR3 length is 14 residues. The CDR3 spells CASSPQTTNTEAFF. DNA of the CDR3: TGCGCCAGCAGCCCTCAAACAACGAACACTGAAGCTTTCTTT.

The chain recombines TRBV10-3 with TRBJ2-1, with D unclear. From germline, CDR1 is ENHRY and CDR2 SYGVKD. V dropped 0 bases and J dropped 8 bases, with 20 bases sitting between them. The CDR3 totals 17 residues. This CDR3 reads CAISESGSLIESDEQFF. The CDR3 DNA follows: TGTGCCATCAGTGAGTCAGGCTCGCTTATTGAGAGCGATGAGCAGTTCTTC.

In DNA form, the CDR3 reads TGCGCCAGCAGCTTGCCGGGGGGCAGACTGTTTTTT. This encodes CASSLPGGRLFF. This rearrangement joins TRBV5-1 to TRBJ1-4; a possible D gene is TRBD1 (6 bases). The CDR3 consists of 12 residues. Trimming left V 1 base short and J 13 bases short, with 11 bases between. Germline assignment: CDR1 SGHRS and CDR2 YFSETQ. The variable domain in full, with the rest retrieved from reference TRBV5-1 and TRBJ1-4, is KAGVTQTPRYLIKTRGQQVTLSCSPISGHRSVSWYQQTPGQGLQFLFEYFSETQRNKGNFPGRFSGRQFSNSRSEMNVSTLELGDSALYLCASSLPGGRLFFGSGTQLSVL.

This clone was found once. The chain has TRBV18 and TRBJ2-2, with a weak D call TRBD2 (6 bases). The germline CDR1 and CDR2 sequences are KGHSH and LQKENI. V was shortened by 0 bases and J by 4 bases, with 9 bases between the two germline ends. The CDR3 length is 15 residues. The chain's CDR3 is CASSPPGTPTGELFF. In DNA, the CDR3 is TGTGCCAGCTCACCACCGGGGACTCCCACCGGGGAGCTGTTTTTT.

V usage is TRBV6-5 and J usage is TRBJ1-2; TRBD1 matches at 7 bases. Germline CDR1 MNHEY, CDR2 SVGAGI. CDR3 length equals 13 residues. Unmatched junction bases numbered 7, after V lost 6 bases and J lost 6 bases. CDR3 bases: TGTGCCAGCAGCCCGACAGGGTATCATGGCTACACCTTC. It codes for CASSPTGYHGYTF.

This chain links TRBV5-1 with TRBJ1-4, with no clear D. The CDR3 has 13 amino acids. The germline gives CDR1 SGHRS, CDR2 YFSETQ. Trimming pared 0 bases from V and 5 bases from J, leaving 5 bases between. The DNA for the CDR3 is TGCGCCAGCAGCTTGGACCAGAATGAAAAACTGTTTTTT. Encoded protein: CASSLDQNEKLFF.

The rearrangement links TRBV4-1 to TRBJ1-1; D is perhaps TRBD1 (5 bases). Trimming took 3 bases from V and 5 from J, leaving 19 bases between them. This CDR3 is 16 amino acids long. The germline gives CDR1 MGHRA, CDR2 YSYEKL. The CDR3 DNA reads as TGCGCCAGCAGCCAGCTATCGACAGCTATCAATACTGAAGCTTTCTTT. This codes for CASSQLSTAINTEAFF.

The chain uses TRBV7-2 and TRBJ2-7, with TRBD1 identical over 8 bases. V trimming: 8 bases; J trimming: 4 bases; junction bases outside the gene matches: 7. The CDR3 covers 13 residues. Germline CDR1 SGHTA, CDR2 FQGNSA. CDR3 amino acids: CASLTGEAYEQYF. As DNA, the CDR3 is TGTGCCAGCCTGACAGGGGAAGCGTACGAGCAGTACTTC.

DNA of the CDR3: TGTGCCAGCAGCGAAAGGACAGGGCAACAGCCCCAGCATTTT. Translated: CASSERTGQQPQHF. The J gene is TRBJ1-5, the V gene TRBV7-2, with TRBD1 identical over 8 bases. The CDR3 covers 14 residues. The V gene's germline CDR1 is SGHTA and CDR2 FQGNSA. The V segment lost 5 bases and the J segment 7 bases; nucleotides outside the gene matches: 7.

V usage is TRBV5-4 and J usage is TRBJ2-1, with 7 nucleotides matching TRBD1. With V trimmed by 5 bases and J by 0 bases, 8 bases remained unmatched. The CDR3 extends over 16 amino acids. Germline values: CDR1 SGHNT, CDR2 YYREEE (reference sequence). The CDR3, as DNA: TGTGCCAGCAGTGCGGACAGGAGAAGCTCCTACAATGAGCAGTTCTTC. As protein: CASSADRRSSYNEQFF.

This rearrangement joins TRBV5-1 to TRBJ2-7, with D perhaps matching TRBD2 (6 bases). Germline-derived CDR1 and CDR2 are SGHRS and YFSETQ. Trimming took off 4 bases at V and 3 bases at J, with 17 bases between the two ends. The CDR3 spans 15 residues. The CDR3 coding sequence is TGCGCCAGCAGCGCCTACCGGGACTCGCACTACGAGCAGTACTTC. Amino acid sequence: CASSAYRDSHYEQYF.

This clone has just one count. V usage is TRBV30 and J usage is TRBJ1-1; 7 nucleotides match TRBD1. J was trimmed by 1 base and V by 8 bases; bases with no gene match: 7. Germline assignment: CDR1 GTSNPN and CDR2 SVGIG (reference sequence). The CDR3 runs to 13 residues. CDR3 in DNA: TGTGCCGGTCAGACAGGGTCGAACACTGAAGCTTTCTTT. It encodes CAGQTGSNTEAFF.

The chain uses TRBV7-2 and TRBJ2-2; D is unclear. Trimming took 1 base from V and 4 from J, leaving 13 bases between them. Germline CDR1 reads SGHTA; CDR2 reads FQGNSA. This CDR3 has 16 residues. DNA for the CDR3: TGTGCCAGCAGCTTAGTTGCGAGTCTAGGCACCGGGGAGCTGTTTTTT. It yields the protein CASSLVASLGTGELFF.